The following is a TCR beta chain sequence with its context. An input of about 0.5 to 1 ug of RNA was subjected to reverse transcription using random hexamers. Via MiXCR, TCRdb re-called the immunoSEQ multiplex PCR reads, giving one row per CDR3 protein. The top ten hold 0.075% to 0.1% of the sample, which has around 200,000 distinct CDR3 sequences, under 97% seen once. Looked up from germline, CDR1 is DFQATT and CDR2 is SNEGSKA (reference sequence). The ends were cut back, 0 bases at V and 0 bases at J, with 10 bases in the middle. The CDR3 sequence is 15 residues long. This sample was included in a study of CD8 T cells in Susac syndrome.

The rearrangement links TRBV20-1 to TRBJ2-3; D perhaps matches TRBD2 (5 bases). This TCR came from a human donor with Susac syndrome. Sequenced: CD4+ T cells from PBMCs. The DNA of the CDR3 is TGCAGTGCTAGAGATTGGTCGGGGAGCACAGATACGCAGTATTTT. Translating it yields CSARDWSGSTDTQYF.